Listed below are T cell receptor beta chains from one sample, sequenced in a study of blood T cell repertoires in COVID-19. Assay used: immunoSEQ multiplex PCR; TCRdb lists only in-frame clones, some missing. The table includes approximately 200,000 clones, more than 85% detected once. Sequenced input: peripheral blood. Source of these receptors: a woman aged 30 to 39 with active or convalescent COVID-19. CDR3s include the opening cysteine and the closing phenylalanine or tryptophan. A D gene is named only where the DNA matches it firmly.

cdr3_aa,j_call,d_call,v_call
CASSPRASGATSLYF,TRBJ2-7,TRBD2,TRBV18
CASSFQLGGETQYF,TRBJ2-5,-,TRBV3-1/TRBV3-2
CASSDFLTGNSYEQYF,TRBJ2-7,TRBD1,TRBV25-1
CASSSLAGGTYNEQFF,TRBJ2-1,TRBD2,TRBV5-5
CASSWGVQPQHF,TRBJ1-5,-,TRBV7-9
CASSLARVAGLSYEQYF,TRBJ2-7,TRBD2,TRBV7-2
CASTVGGGRETQYF,TRBJ2-5,-,TRBV11-2
CASKYGSTEAFF,TRBJ1-1,-,TRBV19
CASSVRTSDYNEQFF,TRBJ2-1,TRBD2,TRBV2
CASTPGTSGSYEQYF,TRBJ2-7,TRBD2,TRBV2
CASSYSGSTGNTIYF,TRBJ1-3,-,TRBV6-5
CATSDSRQGGIVEQYF,TRBJ2-7,TRBD1,TRBV24-1
CAGSQGAGHYGYTF,TRBJ1-2,-,TRBV3-1/TRBV3-2
CASSRRERSRSPLHF,TRBJ1-6,-,TRBV27
CASSPWARGTRAFF,TRBJ1-1,-,TRBV27
CASSVDRNSLTGELFF,TRBJ2-2,-,TRBV9
CASSSRGNTEAFF,TRBJ1-1,-,TRBV18
CASSGVGAYNYGYTF,TRBJ1-2,-,TRBV6-2/TRBV6-3
CATGGGRVGELFF,TRBJ2-2,TRBD2,TRBV6-5
CASSYLTGGSNQPQHF,TRBJ1-5,TRBD1,TRBV27
CAWGQGWITEAFF,TRBJ1-1,TRBD1,TRBV30
CASSASRSQTRETQYF,TRBJ2-5,-,TRBV3-1/TRBV3-2
CASSGQGAEQFF,TRBJ2-1,TRBD1,TRBV27
CASRNDRADEQYF,TRBJ2-7,TRBD1,TRBV5-5
CASSTDRVFNYGYTF,TRBJ1-2,TRBD1,TRBV19
CASGRDRVYEQYF,TRBJ2-7,TRBD1,TRBV12-3/TRBV12-4
CASGPGTGADNEQFF,TRBJ2-1,TRBD1,TRBV12-5
CASHIHLNTEAFF,TRBJ1-1,-,TRBV5-5
CASSHQRNTGTAAYEQYF,TRBJ2-7,-,TRBV4-1
CASSQKQAGAAANTGELFF,TRBJ2-2,TRBD2,TRBV4-1
CASTIGGGEAFF,TRBJ1-1,-,TRBV5-1
CASSSKTGAHYYGYTF,TRBJ1-2,TRBD1,TRBV7-9
CASSPTTSGSGQGGELFF,TRBJ2-2,TRBD2,TRBV4-1
CASRTRVDSYEQYF,TRBJ2-7,-,TRBV28
CASTRTGSYEQYF,TRBJ2-7,TRBD1,TRBV12-3/TRBV12-4
CASSLVFGAGGNEQFF,TRBJ2-1,TRBD2,TRBV27
CASSSQGTETQYF,TRBJ2-5,-,TRBV5-1
CASSFLAGEETQYF,TRBJ2-5,TRBD2,TRBV5-1
CASSFTVGGPTDTQYF,TRBJ2-3,-,TRBV7-9
CASSLGKDFGYGYTF,TRBJ1-2,-,TRBV7-9
CASSQDERTDYGYTF,TRBJ1-2,-,TRBV4-2
CASTTAGARQEPYGYTF,TRBJ1-2,-,TRBV28
CAISESPDSPLHF,TRBJ1-6,-,TRBV10-3
CASSQGRSSYEQYF,TRBJ2-7,-,TRBV4-1
CASSTGTGQSSYNEQFF,TRBJ2-1,TRBD1,TRBV5-1
CATWARGAFF,TRBJ1-1,-,TRBV19
CASSTGQGRYEQYF,TRBJ2-7,TRBD1,TRBV5-4
CAWSVGQGNTEAFF,TRBJ1-1,TRBD1,TRBV30
CASSSGPGRGNSYEQYF,TRBJ2-7,-,TRBV7-8
CASSSNLEGSPLHF,TRBJ1-6,-,TRBV5-1
CASSLAVSTDTQYF,TRBJ2-3,-,TRBV5-6
CASSQGTGGANEKLFF,TRBJ1-4,TRBD1,TRBV27